These 20 T cell receptor beta chains originate from one sample sequenced in a study of shared clonotypes between healthy human individuals. TCRdb's copy holds only in-frame clones and misses some; the assay was immunoSEQ multiplex PCR. Counted here are some 470,000 clones, 76% occurring once; the ten biggest clones make up roughly 13%. Input material: PBMCs. The receptors originated from a woman between 40 and 50 years old in good health. Some clones in this sample may be carry-over from other donors' samples.

The V gene is TRBV2, the J gene TRBJ2-3; D gene uncertain. This CDR3 spans 14 amino acids. The germline CDR1 and CDR2 sequences are SNHLY and FYNNEI. Between the trimmed V and J ends, which lost 8 bases and 0 bases, there was a span of 12 bases. CDR3 coding DNA: TGTGCCAGCTTATGGGCGACTAGCACAGATACGCAGTATTTT. Translation gives CASLWATSTDTQYF.

The gene calls are TRBV5-4 and TRBJ2-2; possible D gene TRBD2, 5 bases. CDR1 and CDR2 (germline): SGHNT, YYREEE (reference sequence). The CDR3 covers 16 residues. Trimming stripped 3 bases from V and 3 bases from J, with 15 bases between. The CDR3 sequence: CASSSGGSVDTGELFF. As DNA, the CDR3 is TGTGCCAGCAGCTCTGGCGGTAGCGTCGACACCGGGGAGCTGTTTTTT.

The V call is TRBV7-9, the J call TRBJ2-1, with a possible D match to TRBD2 (5 bases). CDR3 length: 14 residues. Between the trimmed V and J ends, which lost 0 bases and 7 bases, there was a span of 10 bases. Germline V CDR1 and CDR2: SEHNR, FQNEAQ (reference sequence). Here the CDR3 reads CASSLALTRNEQFF. For the CDR3, the DNA is TGTGCCAGCAGCTTAGCGCTTACTAGGAATGAGCAGTTCTTC.

This chain connects TRBV28 to TRBJ1-1, with unresolved D. The germline V gene encodes CDR1 MDHEN and CDR2 SYDVKM. This CDR3 contains 14 residues. Trimming pared 2 bases from V and 6 bases from J, leaving 13 bases between. CDR3 nucleotides: TGTGCCAGCAGTTTACCTGGGAGTTTACCTGAAGCTTTCTTT. This sequence encodes CASSLPGSLPEAFF.

This clone showed up just a few times. The J gene is TRBJ2-2, the V gene TRBV4-1; a weak D match, TRBD2 (6 bases). Germline lookup yields CDR1 MGHRA and CDR2 YSYEKL. The CDR3 runs 18 residues. V lost 1 base, J lost 2 bases, and 17 bases lay in between. The DNA of the CDR3 is TGCGCCAGCAGCCAAGTTCCCCGGACTAAAGATAACACCGGGGAGCTGTTTTTT. It yields the protein CASSQVPRTKDNTGELFF.

The rearrangement joins TRBV2 to TRBJ1-3, with 7 bases identical to TRBD1. Looked up from germline, CDR1 is SNHLY and CDR2 is FYNNEI. This CDR3 has 15 residues. J lost 0 bases, V lost 6 bases, and 5 bases had no gene match. CDR3 bases: TGTGCCAGCAGACAAACAGGGGCCTCTGGAAACACCATATATTTT. Protein product: CASRQTGASGNTIYF.

CDR3 bases: TGTGCCAGTAGTATAGGAAACAATGAGCAGTTCTTC. Protein product: CASSIGNNEQFF. This chain connects TRBV19 to TRBJ2-1, with D unresolved. The CDR3 is made up of 12 amino acids. CDR1 is LNHDA, CDR2 SQIVND, per germline (reference sequence). V dropped 1 base and J dropped 5 bases, with 3 bases sitting between them.

The chain employs TRBV4-3 and TRBJ2-3, with TRBD2 identical over 8 bases. Per germline, CDR1 LGHNA and CDR2 YSLEER. This CDR3 is built from 17 residues. The V segment lost 1 base and the J segment 4 bases; nucleotides outside the gene matches: 10. The chain's CDR3 is CASSQAITSGGADTQYF. CDR3 bases: TGCGCCAGCAGCCAAGCCATCACTAGCGGAGGGGCAGATACGCAGTATTTT.

The chain joins TRBV5-1 to TRBJ2-1; weak D call: TRBD2 (6 bases). Germline V gene data show CDR1 as SGHRS and CDR2 as YFSETQ. This CDR3 is 14 amino acids long. Trimming took 2 bases from V and 8 from J, leaving 14 bases between them. For the CDR3, the DNA is TGCGCCAGCAGCTTAGCCAGGGAGGTGGATGAGCAGTTCTTC. Its translation: CASSLAREVDEQFF. Using reference TRBV5-1 and TRBJ2-1 for the parts outside the CDR3, the full variable domain is KAGVTQTPRYLIKTRGQQVTLSCSPISGHRSVSWYQQTPGQGLQFLFEYFSETQRNKGNFPGRFSGRQFSNSRSEMNVSTLELGDSALYLCASSLAREVDEQFFGPGTRLTVL.

The chain combines TRBV30 with TRBJ2-5, with TRBD1 matching over 10 bases. The CDR3 totals 14 residues. Germline V gene data show CDR1 as GTSNPN and CDR2 as SVGIG (reference sequence). With 0 bases clipped from V and 5 bases from J, the junction kept 3 bases outside the gene matches. Here the CDR3 reads CAWSVWGQGETQYF. CDR3 DNA: TGTGCCTGGAGTGTATGGGGACAGGGGGAGACCCAGTACTTC.

This chain connects TRBV6-5 to TRBJ2-3; D unclear. CDR1 MNHEY and CDR2 SVGAGI come from the germline V gene. The CDR3 length is 13 residues. Trimming stripped 6 bases from V and 1 base from J, with 8 bases between. The CDR3 DNA reads TGTGCCAGCAGGGAGATGGGCACAGATACGCAGTATTTT. Its translation is CASREMGTDTQYF.

V usage is TRBV15 and J usage is TRBJ2-2; D is uncertain. CDR1 and CDR2 from the germline V gene are LNHNV and YYDKDF (reference sequence). V dropped 1 base and J dropped 0 bases, with 6 bases sitting between them. The CDR3 loop spans 15 amino acids. Written as DNA, the CDR3 is TGTGCCACCAGCAGAGGCCCAGCGAACACCGGGGAGCTGTTTTTT. The encoded protein is CATSRGPANTGELFF.

The rearrangement joins TRBV5-1 to TRBJ2-2; 11 positions agree with TRBD1. Germline trimming cut 4 bases from V and 7 bases from J; bases unmatched to any gene: 3. The CDR3 has 14 residues. CDR1 SGHRS and CDR2 YFSETQ come from the germline V gene. The CDR3 DNA reads as TGCGCCAGCAGCAAGGGACAGGGGGTCGGGGAGCTGTTTTTT. Its protein is CASSKGQGVGELFF.

The chain has TRBV6-6 and TRBJ2-7; no reliable D call. This CDR3 region has 11 residues. With 7 bases removed from V and 7 bases from J, the gap between germline ends came to 11 bases. The V gene's germline CDR1 is MNHNY and CDR2 SVGAGI (reference sequence). This CDR3 reads CASNLGEEQYF. The CDR3, as DNA: TGTGCCAGCAACCTCGGCGAAGAGCAGTACTTC.

This rearrangement joins TRBV19 to TRBJ1-4; D gene ambiguous. V lost 8 bases to trimming and J lost 3 bases, with 13 bases between them. The CDR3 extends over 14 amino acids. CDR1 is LNHDA, CDR2 SQIVND, per germline (reference sequence). The chain's CDR3 is CASALGSSNEKLFF. In DNA, the CDR3 is TGTGCCAGTGCGCTGGGGTCCTCTAATGAAAAACTGTTTTTT.

The chain recombines TRBV6-6 with TRBJ1-3; perhaps TRBD1 as D (5 bases). This CDR3 is built from 15 residues. Germline CDR1 is MNHNY and CDR2 is SVGAGI (reference sequence). V dropped 2 bases and J dropped 2 bases, with 10 bases sitting between them. CDR3 in DNA: TGTGCCAGCAGTTACCTGGTGGGGGCTGGAAACACCATATATTTT. It is translated as CASSYLVGAGNTIYF.

In this sample, this clone turned up a few times. The rearrangement links TRBV7-3 to TRBJ2-1; TRBD2 matches at 11 bases. The CDR3 totals 18 residues. J gave up 5 bases and V 6 bases, and 15 bases lay outside the gene matches. CDR1 is SGHTA, CDR2 FQGTGA, per germline. Written as DNA, the CDR3 is TGTGCCAGCAGGACGACTAGCGGGAAGATGTACGACCACAATGAGCAGTTCTTC. Translation gives CASRTTSGKMYDHNEQFF.

CDR3 DNA sequence: TGTGCCAGCAGTAGACAGGGGGCTACTGAAGCTTTCTTT. This translates into CASSRQGATEAFF. The rearrangement joins TRBV25-1 to TRBJ1-1; TRBD1 aligns across 10 bases. There are 13 residues in the CDR3. V dropped 5 bases and J dropped 5; count of bases not matched to a gene: 2. CDR1 is MGHDK, CDR2 SYGVNS, per germline.

The chain recombines TRBV7-3 with TRBJ1-1, with D tentatively TRBD1 (5 bases). CDR1 SGHTA and CDR2 FQGTGA come from the germline V gene. V lost 3 bases, J lost 3 bases, and 11 bases lay in between. This CDR3 spans 14 amino acids. CDR3 coding DNA: TGTGCCAGCAGCTTTAACCCGGGGGACACTGAAGCTTTCTTT. It specifies CASSFNPGDTEAFF.

This rearrangement joins TRBV19 to TRBJ1-1; D call uncertain. The germline V gene encodes CDR1 LNHDA and CDR2 SQIVND (reference sequence). Trimming removed 7 bases from V and 1 base from J, with 7 bases in between. CDR3 length equals 12 residues. The chain's CDR3 is CASTPSNTEAFF. CDR3 bases: TGTGCCAGTACCCCTTCGAACACTGAAGCTTTCTTT.